What follows are 4 T cell receptor beta chains derived from one specimen sequenced in a study of cytotoxic CD8 clonotypes in ibrutinib-treated CLL. The data were produced by immunoSEQ multiplex PCR, yet TCRdb's version contains in-frame clones alone and is incomplete. The sample has roughly 130,000 clones; approximately 81% are singletons. The sample was PBMCs, taken after 12 months of ibrutinib treatment. The source is a human donor with chronic lymphocytic leukemia.

V is TRBV27 and J is TRBJ2-5, with no clear D. This CDR3 region has 13 residues. V was pared by 2 bases and J by 4 bases, with 8 bases between. Germline lookup yields CDR1 MNHEY and CDR2 SMNVEV (reference sequence). The CDR3 region has the DNA TGTGCCAGCAGTTTAGGGATCTCAGAGACCCAGTACTTC. Translated: CASSLGISETQYF.

The V and J genes are TRBV4-3 and TRBJ2-7; a possible D gene is TRBD2 (6 bases). Trimming removed 0 bases from V and 0 bases from J, with 24 bases in between. This CDR3 contains 20 residues. The V gene's germline CDR1 is LGHNA and CDR2 YSLEER. CDR3 in amino acids: CASSQEGPAGATLFSYEQYF. Here the CDR3 DNA reads TGCGCCAGCAGCCAAGAAGGGCCAGCGGGTGCCACTCTCTTCTCCTACGAGCAGTACTTC.

To note about this clone: A read error may account for a junction end that differs from germline. The V and J genes are TRBV7-7 and TRBJ2-1, with D possibly TRBD2 on 5 matching bases. Per germline, CDR1 SSHAT and CDR2 FNYEAQ (reference sequence). CDR3 size: 14 residues. The CDR3 sequence is CASSLSLGGNEQFF. DNA for the CDR3: TGTGCTAGCAGCTTAAGTCTTGGCGGGAATGAGCAGTTCTTC. Full variable domain (remainder filled in from reference TRBV7-7 and TRBJ2-1): GAGVSQSPRYKVTKRGQDVTLRCDPISSHATLYWYQQALGQGPEFLTYFNYEAQPDKSGLPSDRFSAERPEGSISTLTIQRTEQRDSAMYRCASSLSLGGNEQFFGPGTRLTVL.

V is TRBV5-4 and J is TRBJ2-1; 8 nucleotides match TRBD1. CDR1 is SGHNT, CDR2 YYREEE, per germline (reference sequence). The CDR3 sequence is 16 residues long. V lost 2 bases, J lost 0 bases, and 4 bases stayed unmatched. In DNA, the CDR3 is TGTGCCAGCAGCTTACAGGGGGTTAGCTCCTACAATGAGCAGTTCTTC. This encodes CASSLQGVSSYNEQFF.